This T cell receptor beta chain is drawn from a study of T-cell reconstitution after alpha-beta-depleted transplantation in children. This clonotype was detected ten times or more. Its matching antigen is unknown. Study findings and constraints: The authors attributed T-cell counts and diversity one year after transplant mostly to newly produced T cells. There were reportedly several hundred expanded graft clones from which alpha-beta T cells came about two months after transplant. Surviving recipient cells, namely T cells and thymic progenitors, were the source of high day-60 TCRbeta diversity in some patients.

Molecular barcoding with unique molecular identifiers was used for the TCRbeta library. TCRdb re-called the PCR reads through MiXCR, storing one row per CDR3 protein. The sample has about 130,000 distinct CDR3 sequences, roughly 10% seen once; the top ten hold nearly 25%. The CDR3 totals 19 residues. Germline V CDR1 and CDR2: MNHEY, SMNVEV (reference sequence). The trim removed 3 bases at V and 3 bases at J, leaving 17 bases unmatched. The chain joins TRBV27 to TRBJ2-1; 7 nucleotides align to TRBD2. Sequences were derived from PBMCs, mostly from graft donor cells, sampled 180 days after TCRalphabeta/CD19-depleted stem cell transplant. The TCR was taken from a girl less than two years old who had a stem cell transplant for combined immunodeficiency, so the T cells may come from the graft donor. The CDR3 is CASSFLGSWGGKDYNEQFF. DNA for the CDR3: TGTGCCAGCAGTTTCTTAGGGAGCTGGGGGGGAAAGGACTACAATGAGCAGTTCTTC.